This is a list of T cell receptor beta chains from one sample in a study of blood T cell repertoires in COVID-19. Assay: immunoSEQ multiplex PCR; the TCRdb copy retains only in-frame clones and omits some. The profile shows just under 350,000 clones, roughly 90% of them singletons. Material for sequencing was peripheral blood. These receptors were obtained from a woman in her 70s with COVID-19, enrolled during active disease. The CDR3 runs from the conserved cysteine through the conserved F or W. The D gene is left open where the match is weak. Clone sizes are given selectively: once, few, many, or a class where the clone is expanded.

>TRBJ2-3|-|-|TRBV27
TGTGCCAGCAGTCCCTGGGGGGGCCTGGGTACGCAGTATTTT
CASSPWGGLGTQYF
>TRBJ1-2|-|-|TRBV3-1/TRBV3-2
TGTGCCAGCAGCCTGACAGGCGTCAACTATGGCTACACCTTC
CASSLTGVNYGYTF
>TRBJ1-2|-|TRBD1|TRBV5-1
TGCGCCAGCAGCTTCGGGACAGGGACCTATGGCTACACCTTC
CASSFGTGTYGYTF
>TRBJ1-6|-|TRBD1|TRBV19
TGTGCCAGTGCAGGGGGATCCTATAATTCACCCCTCCACTTT
CASAGGSYNSPLHF
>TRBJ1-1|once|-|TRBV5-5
TGTGCCAGCAGCATGGCAGTTGGCACTGAAGCTTTCTTT
CASSMAVGTEAFF
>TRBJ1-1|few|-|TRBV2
TGTGCCAGCAGTTCCCTCGACAGCACTGAAGCTTTCTTT
CASSSLDSTEAFF
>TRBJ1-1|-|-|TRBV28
TGTGCCAGCAGTCTGCGGGACACTGAAGCTTTCTTT
CASSLRDTEAFF
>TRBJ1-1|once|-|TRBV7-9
TGTGCCAGCAGCTCCACCCAGGGGTTCGACACTGAAGCTTTCTTT
CASSSTQGFDTEAFF
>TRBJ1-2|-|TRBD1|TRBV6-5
TGTGCCAGCAGTTACTCGACAGGGAGGCCCCACTATGGCTACACCTTC
CASSYSTGRPHYGYTF
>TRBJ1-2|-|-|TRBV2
TGTGCCAGCAGTGACAGTCTTAACTATGGCTACACCTTC
CASSDSLNYGYTF
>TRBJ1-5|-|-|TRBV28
TGTGCCAGCAGTTTATTTGTTGGGGGCGATCAGCCCCAGCATTTT
CASSLFVGGDQPQHF
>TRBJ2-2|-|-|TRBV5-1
TGCGCCAGCAGCTTTCAGGGAGGAAGCACCGGGGAGCTGTTTTTT
CASSFQGGSTGELFF
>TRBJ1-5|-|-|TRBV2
TGTGCCAGCAGTGAACAGGGTTTCACTCAGCCCCAGCATTTT
CASSEQGFTQPQHF
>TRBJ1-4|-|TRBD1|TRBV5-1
TGCGCCAGCAGCGTCTTGGCTGGGACAGTTACTAATGAAAAACTGTTTTTT
CASSVLAGTVTNEKLFF
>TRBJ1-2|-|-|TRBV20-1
TGCAGTGCCAGGGCTATCTATGGCTACACCTTC
CSARAIYGYTF
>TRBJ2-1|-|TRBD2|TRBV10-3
TGTGCCATCAGTTCTTCGGTCGGGGGGGCCCTTTACAATGAGCAGTTCTTC
CAISSSVGGALYNEQFF
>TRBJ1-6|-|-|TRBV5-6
TGTGCCAGCAGCTTGGCCTTGTCCACAGGGAGAAATTCACCCCTCCACTTT
CASSLALSTGRNSPLHF
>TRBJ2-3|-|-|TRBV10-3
TGTGCCATCAGAGCGGACCCCGGCCCCGACAAAGATACGCAGTATTTT
CAIRADPGPDKDTQYF
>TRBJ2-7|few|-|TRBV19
TGTGCCAGTAGTATTCAAGGGGGCTCCTACGAGCAGTACTTC
CASSIQGGSYEQYF
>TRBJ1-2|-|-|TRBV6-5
TGTGCCAGCAGATCGCAAGGTGGCGGCTATGGCTACACCTTC
CASRSQGGGYGYTF
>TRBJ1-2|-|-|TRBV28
TGTGCCAGCAGTTCCCTAGGGGGAGGGGTAAACTATGGCTACACCTTC
CASSSLGGGVNYGYTF
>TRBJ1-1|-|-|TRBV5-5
TGTGCCAGCAGCTTGCAGGCGGGCACTGAAGCTTTCTTT
CASSLQAGTEAFF
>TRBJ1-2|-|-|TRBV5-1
TGCGCCAGCAGCTTGGCAGGTGGGAACTATGGCTACACCTTC
CASSLAGGNYGYTF
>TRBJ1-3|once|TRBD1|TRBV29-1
TGCAGCGTTGAATTCCTTCATGACAGGGGGCGAGACTCTGGAAACACCATATATTTT
CSVEFLHDRGRDSGNTIYF
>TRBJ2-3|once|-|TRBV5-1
TGCGCCAGCAGCGGCGCAGGGGCCCCCACAGATACGCAGTATTTT
CASSGAGAPTDTQYF
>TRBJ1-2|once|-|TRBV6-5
TGTGCCAGCAGTTACTTTGCAGGGAACTATGGCTACACCTTC
CASSYFAGNYGYTF